This paragraph reports one TCR beta chain. The data belong to a study of cytomegalovirus exposure and HLA in healthy donors. Germline trimming cut 2 bases from V and 6 bases from J; bases unmatched to any gene: 14. Germline assignment: CDR1 LNHDA and CDR2 SQIVND (reference sequence). CDR3 size: 18 residues. The PCR contained 60 Vbeta and 13 Jbeta primers. Only in-frame clones appear in the TCRdb table, and some are missing; sequencing was by immunoSEQ multiplex PCR. This sample has some 150,000 clones, with about 70% found just once. The sequence came from a man in his 60s in good health and CMV-seronegative. V gene TRBV19 combines with J gene TRBJ2-1; TRBD2 matches 9 bases. Sequences were obtained from PBMCs. CDR3 sequence: CASSIRGWGREGLNEQFF. For the CDR3, the DNA is TGTGCCAGTAGTATAAGAGGGTGGGGGCGGGAGGGCCTCAATGAGCAGTTCTTC.